The present T cell receptor (beta chain) was sequenced within a study of blood T cell repertoires in COVID-19 (dated by TCRdb to 2018 to 2021). Study-wide context: The collaborator samples originated in the United States, Italy and Spain and spanned the acute and convalescent phases of COVID-19. The repertoires were released in a freely available public database intended as a resource for research on the immune response to SARS-CoV-2. Samples were obtained from the ongoing ImmuneRACE study (first 160 participants) and from 1,254 subjects provided by 6 global collaborators. The dataset comprised deeply sampled blood TCRbeta repertoires from subjects exposed to, actively infected with, or recovered from COVID-19. Sample metadata almost always included a de-identified subject ID, COVID-19 status, age in years and sex. HLA class I and class II types, where available, came from metadata supplied by the sample provider rather than from assay-based typing. The material from the prospective study consisted of cDNA or gDNA derived from T cells, B-cell-depleted T cells, or PBMCs. Here is what the overall study found, with its caveats: The amount of clinical and demographic metadata varied by source and participant and was provided uncurated.

Details on this clone: Which antigen it targets is not known. Base qualities were left out, and no much larger clone turns up one base away.

Reading the germline V gene gives CDR1 SGHDT and CDR2 YYEEEE. Including the terminal cysteine and phenylalanine, the CDR3 comprises 14 residues. Solely the CDR3 DNA is kept, with 42 bases framed from the first base. V and J lose 0 bases and 3 bases, and a span of 10 bases separates them. The collaborating institutions used their own protocols to collect whole blood in K2EDTA tubes. Collaborator samples were shipped for TCRbeta analysis as frozen whole blood, isolated PBMCs, or DNA extracted from either sample type. TCRbeta CDR3 regions were amplified from genomic DNA using the immunoSEQ Assay, a bias-controlled multiplex PCR. The study's own analysis went as follows. Nucleated cell counts per sample were estimated from amplification of reference gene primers within the assay. To quantify the absolute abundance of each unique TCRbeta CDR3 rearrangement, sequence reads were collapsed and filtered. For each sample, productive Simpson clonality was calculated as the square root of Simpson's diversity index across productive rearrangements. This is the immuneACCESS table as TCRdb keeps it, with only in-frame sequences that have V and J called. A part of the clones is gone; compared with another copy, unresolved V genes explain less than half, and the rest is unexplained. V and J calls and clone size are given by that table; D and trimming were obtained from the DNA. The sample contains under 150,000 clones, roughly 79% of them found a single time. Together, the top ten hold under 14% of the sample.

The sample consisted of peripheral blood. The sequence is built from TRBV5-6 and TRBJ2-7; TRBD1 is possibly the D segment (6 matching bases). The receptor comes from a human donor in a cohort sampled during active COVID-19. The nucleotide sequence is TGTGCCAGCAGCTTGGCACAGGGAAACTACGAGCAGTACTTC. Its translation is CASSLAQGNYEQYF.